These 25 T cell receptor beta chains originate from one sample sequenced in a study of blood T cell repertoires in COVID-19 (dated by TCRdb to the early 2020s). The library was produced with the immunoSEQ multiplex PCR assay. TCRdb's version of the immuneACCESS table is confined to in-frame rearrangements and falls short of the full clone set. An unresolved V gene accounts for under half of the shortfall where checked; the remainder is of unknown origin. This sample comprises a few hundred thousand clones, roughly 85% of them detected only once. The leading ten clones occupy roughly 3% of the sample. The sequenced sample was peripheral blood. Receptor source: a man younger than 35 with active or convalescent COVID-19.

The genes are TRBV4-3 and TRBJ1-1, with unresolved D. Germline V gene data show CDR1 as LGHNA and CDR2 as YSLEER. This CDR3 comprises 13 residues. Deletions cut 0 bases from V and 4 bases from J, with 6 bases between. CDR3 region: CASSQDVSTEAFF. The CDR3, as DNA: TGCGCCAGCAGCCAAGACGTGTCCACTGAAGCTTTCTTT.

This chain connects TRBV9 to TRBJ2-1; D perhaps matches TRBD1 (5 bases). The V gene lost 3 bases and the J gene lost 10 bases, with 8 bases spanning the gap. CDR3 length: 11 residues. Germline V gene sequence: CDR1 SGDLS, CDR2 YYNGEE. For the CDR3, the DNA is TGTGCCAGCAGCGCCCAGGGCGAGCAGTTCTTC. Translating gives CASSAQGEQFF.

CDR3 in amino acids: CASSTADGGHQYF. CDR3 DNA sequence: TGTGCCAGCAGCACGGCGGACGGTGGACACCAGTACTTC. The J gene is TRBJ2-5, the V gene TRBV7-6; perhaps TRBD1 as D (5 bases). In germline, CDR1 is SGHVS, CDR2 FNYEAQ. V lost 5 bases to trimming and J lost 10 bases, with 17 bases between them. The CDR3 contains 13 residues.

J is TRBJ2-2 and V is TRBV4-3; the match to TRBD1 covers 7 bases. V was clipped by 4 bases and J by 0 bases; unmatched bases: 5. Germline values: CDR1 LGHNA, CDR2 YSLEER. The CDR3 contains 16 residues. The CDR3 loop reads CASSPHRGTNTGELFF. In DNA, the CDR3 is TGCGCCAGCAGCCCTCACAGGGGAACGAACACCGGGGAGCTGTTTTTT.

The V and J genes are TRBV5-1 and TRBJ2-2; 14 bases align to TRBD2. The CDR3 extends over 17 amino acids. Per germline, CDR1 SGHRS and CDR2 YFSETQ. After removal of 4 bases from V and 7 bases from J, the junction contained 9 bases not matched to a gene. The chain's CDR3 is CASSHGLAGGLDGELFF. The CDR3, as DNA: TGCGCCAGCAGCCACGGACTAGCGGGGGGTCTTGACGGGGAGCTGTTTTTT.

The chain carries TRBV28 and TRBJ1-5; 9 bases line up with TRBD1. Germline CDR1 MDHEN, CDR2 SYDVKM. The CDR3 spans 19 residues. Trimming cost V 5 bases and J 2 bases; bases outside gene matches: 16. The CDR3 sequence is CASSPKGQGIGIGNQPQHF. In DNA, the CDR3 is TGTGCCAGCAGTCCCAAGGGACAGGGTATTGGTATCGGCAATCAGCCCCAGCATTTT.

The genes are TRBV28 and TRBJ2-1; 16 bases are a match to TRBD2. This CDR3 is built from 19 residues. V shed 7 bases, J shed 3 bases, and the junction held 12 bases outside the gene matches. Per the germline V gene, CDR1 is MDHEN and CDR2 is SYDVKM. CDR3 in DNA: TGTGCCAGCAACCGTCCCGGGACTAGCGGGAGGGCCATCTACAATGAGCAGTTCTTC. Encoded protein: CASNRPGTSGRAIYNEQFF.

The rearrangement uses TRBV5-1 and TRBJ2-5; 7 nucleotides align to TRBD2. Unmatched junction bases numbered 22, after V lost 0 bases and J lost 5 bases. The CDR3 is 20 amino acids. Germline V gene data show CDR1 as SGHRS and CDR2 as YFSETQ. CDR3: CASSLEPPRRWAGEGETQYF. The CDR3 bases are TGCGCCAGCAGCTTGGAGCCACCCCGTCGTTGGGCGGGAGAGGGCGAGACCCAGTACTTC.

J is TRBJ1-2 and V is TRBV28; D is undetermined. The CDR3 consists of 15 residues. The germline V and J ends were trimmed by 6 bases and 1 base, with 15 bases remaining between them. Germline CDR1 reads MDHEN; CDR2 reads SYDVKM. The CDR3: CASRSFPGYNYGYTF. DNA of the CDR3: TGTGCCAGCAGATCCTTTCCGGGTTATAACTATGGCTACACCTTC.

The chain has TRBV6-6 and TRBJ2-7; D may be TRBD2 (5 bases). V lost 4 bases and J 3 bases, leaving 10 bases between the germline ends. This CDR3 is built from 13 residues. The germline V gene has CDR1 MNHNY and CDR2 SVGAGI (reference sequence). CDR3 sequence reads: CASSSLAIYEQYF. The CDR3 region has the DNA TGTGCCAGCAGTTCGTTAGCGATCTACGAGCAGTACTTC.

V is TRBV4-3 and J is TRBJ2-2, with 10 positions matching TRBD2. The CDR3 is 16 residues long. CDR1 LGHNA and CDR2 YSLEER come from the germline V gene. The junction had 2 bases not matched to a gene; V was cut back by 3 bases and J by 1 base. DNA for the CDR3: TGCGCCAGCAGCCACACTAGCGGGGTGAACACCGGGGAGCTGTTTTTT. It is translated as CASSHTSGVNTGELFF.

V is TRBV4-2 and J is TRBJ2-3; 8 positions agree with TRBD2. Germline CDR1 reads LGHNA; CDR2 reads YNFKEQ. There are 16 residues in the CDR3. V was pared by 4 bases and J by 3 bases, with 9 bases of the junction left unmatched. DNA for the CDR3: TGTGCCAGCAGCCCTCGAGCGGGAGAGAGGACAGATACGCAGTATTTT. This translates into CASSPRAGERTDTQYF.

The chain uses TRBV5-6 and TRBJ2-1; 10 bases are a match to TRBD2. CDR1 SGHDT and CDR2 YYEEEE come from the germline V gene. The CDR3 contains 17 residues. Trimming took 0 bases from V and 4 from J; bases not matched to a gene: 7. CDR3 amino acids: CASSLGPSGSWYNEQFF. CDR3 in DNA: TGTGCCAGCAGCTTGGGTCCTAGCGGGAGTTGGTACAATGAGCAGTTCTTC.

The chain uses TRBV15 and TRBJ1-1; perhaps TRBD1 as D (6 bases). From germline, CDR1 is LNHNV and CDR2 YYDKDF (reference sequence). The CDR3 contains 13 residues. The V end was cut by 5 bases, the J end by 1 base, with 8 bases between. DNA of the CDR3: TGTGCCACCAGCCAGGGGAAGAACACTGAAGCTTTCTTT. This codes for CATSQGKNTEAFF.

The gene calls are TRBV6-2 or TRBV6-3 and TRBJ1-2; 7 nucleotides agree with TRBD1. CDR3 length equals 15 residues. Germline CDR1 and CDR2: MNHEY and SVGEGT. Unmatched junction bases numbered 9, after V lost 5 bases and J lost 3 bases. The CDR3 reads CASSRGQALHYGYTF. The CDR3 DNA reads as TGTGCCAGCAGTAGAGGACAGGCCCTTCACTATGGCTACACCTTC.

The CDR3, as DNA: TGTGCCAGCAGCCCCCACCTAGAGGGACTAGCGGGAGCGGCCCAGTACTTC. Translation gives CASSPHLEGLAGAAQYF. The chain combines TRBV7-9 with TRBJ2-5; TRBD2 matches 14 bases. Trimming removed 5 bases from V and 9 bases from J; junction bases left unmatched: 14. There are 17 residues in the CDR3. The V gene's germline CDR1 is SEHNR and CDR2 FQNEAQ (reference sequence).

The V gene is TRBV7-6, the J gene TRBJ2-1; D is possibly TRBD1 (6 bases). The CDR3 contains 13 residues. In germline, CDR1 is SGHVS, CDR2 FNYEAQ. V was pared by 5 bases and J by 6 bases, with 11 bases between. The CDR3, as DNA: TGTGCCAGCAGCCCCGGACAGTCCAATGAGCAGTTCTTC. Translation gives CASSPGQSNEQFF.

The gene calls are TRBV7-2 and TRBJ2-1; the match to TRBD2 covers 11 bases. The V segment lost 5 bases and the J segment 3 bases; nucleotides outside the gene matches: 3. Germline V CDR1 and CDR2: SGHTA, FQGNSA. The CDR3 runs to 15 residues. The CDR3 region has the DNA TGTGCCAGCAGCCGTACTAGCGGGGGCTACAATGAGCAGTTCTTC. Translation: CASSRTSGGYNEQFF.

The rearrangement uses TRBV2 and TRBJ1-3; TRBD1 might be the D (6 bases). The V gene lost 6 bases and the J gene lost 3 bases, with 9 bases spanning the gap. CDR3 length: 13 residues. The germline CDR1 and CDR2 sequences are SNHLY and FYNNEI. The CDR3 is CASSRGNGNTIYF. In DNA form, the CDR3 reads TGTGCCAGCAGCAGGGGTAATGGAAACACCATATATTTT.

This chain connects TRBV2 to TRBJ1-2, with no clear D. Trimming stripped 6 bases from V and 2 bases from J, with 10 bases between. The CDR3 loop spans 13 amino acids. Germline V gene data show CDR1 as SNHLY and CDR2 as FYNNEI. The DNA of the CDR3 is TGTGCCAGCAGCTCAACTAGGAACTATGGCTACACCTTC. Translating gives CASSSTRNYGYTF. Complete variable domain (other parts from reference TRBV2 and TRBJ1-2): EPEVTQTPSHQVTQMGQEVILRCVPISNHLYFYWYRQILGQKVEFLVSFYNNEISEKSEIFDDQFSVERPDGSNFTLKIRSTKLEDSAMYFCASSSTRNYGYTFGSGTRLTVV.

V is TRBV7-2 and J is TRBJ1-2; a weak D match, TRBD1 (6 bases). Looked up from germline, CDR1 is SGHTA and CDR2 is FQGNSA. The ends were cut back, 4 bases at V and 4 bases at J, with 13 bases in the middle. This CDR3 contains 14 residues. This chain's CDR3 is CASSSTTGTYGYTF. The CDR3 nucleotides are TGTGCCAGCAGCTCTACCACAGGGACCTATGGCTACACCTTC.

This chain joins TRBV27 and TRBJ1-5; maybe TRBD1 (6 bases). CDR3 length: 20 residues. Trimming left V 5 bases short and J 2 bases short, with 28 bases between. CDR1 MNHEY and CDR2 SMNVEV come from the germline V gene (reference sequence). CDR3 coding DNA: TGTGCCAGCAGTCCCCCCCCGGGGAGGGGGGCGGGGGGTGGCAATCAGCCCCAGCATTTT. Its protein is CASSPPPGRGAGGGNQPQHF.

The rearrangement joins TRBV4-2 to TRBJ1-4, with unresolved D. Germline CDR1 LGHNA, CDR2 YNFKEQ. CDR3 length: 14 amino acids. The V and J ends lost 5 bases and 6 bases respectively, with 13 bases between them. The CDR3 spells CASSASSADEKLFF. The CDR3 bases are TGTGCCAGCAGCGCCTCGAGTGCGGATGAAAAACTGTTTTTT.

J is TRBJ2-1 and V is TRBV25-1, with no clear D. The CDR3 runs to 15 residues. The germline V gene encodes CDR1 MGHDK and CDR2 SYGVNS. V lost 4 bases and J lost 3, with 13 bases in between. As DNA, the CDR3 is TGTGCCAGCAGTGTCTCCGTCCTTATCTACAATGAGCAGTTCTTC. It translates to CASSVSVLIYNEQFF.

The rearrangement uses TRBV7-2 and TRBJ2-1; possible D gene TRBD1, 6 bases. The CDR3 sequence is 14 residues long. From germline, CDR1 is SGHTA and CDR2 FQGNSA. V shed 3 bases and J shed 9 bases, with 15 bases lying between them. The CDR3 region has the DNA TGTGCCAGCAGCTTGCACAGGGCCACAGGTGAGCAGTTCTTC. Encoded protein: CASSLHRATGEQFF.